The 8 T cell receptor beta chains reported below all come from one sample, sequenced in a study of shared T cell receptors in the human thymus. Clones were sequenced by immunoSEQ multiplex PCR, and TCRdb holds only the in-frame ones, with some missing. Of over 650,000 clones listed, 87% are singletons. The sample was also reused in another study, on human thymus T cells.

Sequencing was carried out using thymocytes. The receptors shown here come from a boy under two years old with a congenital heart defect.

The V call is TRBV10-2, the J call TRBJ1-1; the D is unclear. The CDR3 sequence is 12 residues long. V dropped 8 bases and J dropped 1 base, with 8 bases sitting between them. Germline assignment: CDR1 WSHSY and CDR2 SAAADI. The CDR3 loop reads CASLGRNTEAFF. The CDR3 DNA reads as TGCGCCAGCCTAGGAAGGAACACTGAAGCTTTCTTT.

The sample holds one count of this clone. The chain uses TRBV14 and TRBJ2-2, with a tentative D call TRBD1 (6 bases). V dropped 6 bases and J dropped 1 base, with 9 bases sitting between them. This CDR3 contains 14 residues. Germline V gene data show CDR1 as SGHDN and CDR2 as FVKESK. The CDR3 nucleotides read TGTGCCAGCAGTCCGACAGGGAACACCGGGGAGCTGTTTTTT. Translated: CASSPTGNTGELFF.

V and J are TRBV25-1 and TRBJ2-1, with 9 positions matching TRBD1. The V gene end was trimmed by 8 bases and the J gene end by 5 bases; junction bases not matched to a gene: 10. The CDR3 is 15 amino acids. Germline lookup yields CDR1 MGHDK and CDR2 SYGVNS. This CDR3 reads CASGEGTGFNNEQFF. For the CDR3, the DNA is TGTGCCAGCGGAGAAGGGACAGGGTTCAACAATGAGCAGTTCTTC.

This clone was counted a single time. V usage is TRBV2 and J usage is TRBJ2-2, with 7 bases matching TRBD1. CDR3 length equals 14 residues. Germline V gives CDR1 SNHLY, CDR2 FYNNEI. Trimming at V came to 6 bases and at J to 4 bases, leaving 5 bases not matched to a gene. The CDR3 bases are TGTGCCAGCAGCTTGACAGGGCTCACCGGGGAGCTGTTTTTT. Its translation: CASSLTGLTGELFF.

The chain couples TRBV5-4 to TRBJ2-1; 8 bases line up with TRBD1. The V segment lost 2 bases and the J segment 3 bases; nucleotides outside the gene matches: 13. The CDR3 loop spans 18 amino acids. CDR1 SGHNT and CDR2 YYREEE come from the germline V gene (reference sequence). The CDR3 protein is CASSLDRKDRAIYNEQFF. CDR3 DNA sequence: TGTGCCAGCAGCTTAGACCGAAAGGACAGGGCTATCTACAATGAGCAGTTCTTC.

The CDR3 nucleotides read TGCGCCAGCAGCCAAGAGACGACAGCATACCCCTACGAGCAGTACTTC. Translation gives CASSQETTAYPYEQYF. The gene calls are TRBV4-1 and TRBJ2-7, with a tentative D call TRBD1 (5 bases). Trimming removed 0 bases from V and 2 bases from J, with 14 bases in between. The CDR3 extends over 16 amino acids. The V gene's germline CDR1 is MGHRA and CDR2 YSYEKL.

On this clone: Other DNA sequences in the same sample also yield this CDR3. This rearrangement joins TRBV18 to TRBJ2-7, with 10 bases lining up with TRBD1. Germline values: CDR1 KGHSH, CDR2 LQKENI. Germline trimming cut 3 bases from V and 3 bases from J; bases unmatched to any gene: 5. This CDR3 spans 15 amino acids. The CDR3 protein is CASSPRQGADYEQYF. CDR3 DNA: TGTGCCAGCTCACCCAGACAGGGGGCGGACTACGAGCAGTACTTC.

The gene calls are TRBV10-3 and TRBJ1-4; D is unresolved. Trimming stripped 2 bases from V and 10 bases from J, with 14 bases between. The CDR3 contains 14 residues. CDR1 ENHRY and CDR2 SYGVKD come from the germline V gene. In DNA, the CDR3 is TGTGCCATCAGTGAGGCTGGTGAGTTCCGAAAACTGTTTTTT. This codes for CAISEAGEFRKLFF.